These 3 T cell receptor beta chains originate from one sample sequenced in a study of PD-1 blockade in mismatch repair-deficient tumors. Profiling relied on immunoSEQ multiplex PCR, and the TCRdb table lists in-frame clones only, not all of them. The data show about 100,000 clones, over 75% seen once. This specimen was peripheral blood, taken 35 to 37 weeks after starting pembrolizumab. These receptors were obtained from an adult with mismatch repair-deficient cancer.

The chain recombines TRBV13 with TRBJ2-7, with TRBD2 matching over 7 bases. Germline CDR1 PRHDT, CDR2 FYEKMQ (reference sequence). V shed 2 bases, J shed 2 bases, and the junction held 12 bases outside the gene matches. This CDR3 is built from 17 residues. The CDR3 DNA follows: TGTGCCAGCAGCTTATCCCATCGGCGGGAGCAGACCTACGAGCAGTACTTC. Its protein product is CASSLSHRREQTYEQYF.

The CDR3 sequence is CASSLSGSTGELFF. Written as DNA, the CDR3 is TGTGCCAGCAGCTTAAGCGGGAGCACCGGGGAGCTGTTTTTT. The V call is TRBV11-2, the J call TRBJ2-2, with TRBD2 matching over 8 bases. This CDR3 comprises 14 residues. From germline, CDR1 is SGHAT and CDR2 FQNNGV. V was clipped by 2 bases and J by 4 bases; unmatched bases: 0.

This clone was picked up one time. V and J are TRBV10-2 and TRBJ1-1; D ambiguous. This CDR3 has 12 residues. The V end was cut by 6 bases, the J end by 9 bases, with 14 bases between. The germline gives CDR1 WSHSY, CDR2 SAAADI. CDR3 DNA sequence: TGCGCCAGCAGAGACCCCGGCGGCCAAGCTTTCTTT. Translated, it gives CASRDPGGQAFF.